This T cell receptor beta chain was identified in a study of blood T cell repertoires in COVID-19. This CDR3 contains 16 residues. This table comes from immunoSEQ multiplex PCR, and its TCRdb copy is limited to in-frame clones, with some not included. The table records a few hundred thousand clones, roughly 85% of them present only once. The origin of this receptor is a man between 40 and 49 years old with acute or convalescent COVID-19. The sample comprised peripheral blood. The chain couples TRBV1 to TRBJ2-2; whether TRBD2, the table's D call, matches the DNA was not checked. TRBV1 is described as a pseudogene. CDR3: CTSSHKRGEGTGELFF. CDR3 sequence (DNA): TGCACCAGCAGCCACAAGCGGGGGGAGGGCACCGGGGAGCTGTTTTTT.